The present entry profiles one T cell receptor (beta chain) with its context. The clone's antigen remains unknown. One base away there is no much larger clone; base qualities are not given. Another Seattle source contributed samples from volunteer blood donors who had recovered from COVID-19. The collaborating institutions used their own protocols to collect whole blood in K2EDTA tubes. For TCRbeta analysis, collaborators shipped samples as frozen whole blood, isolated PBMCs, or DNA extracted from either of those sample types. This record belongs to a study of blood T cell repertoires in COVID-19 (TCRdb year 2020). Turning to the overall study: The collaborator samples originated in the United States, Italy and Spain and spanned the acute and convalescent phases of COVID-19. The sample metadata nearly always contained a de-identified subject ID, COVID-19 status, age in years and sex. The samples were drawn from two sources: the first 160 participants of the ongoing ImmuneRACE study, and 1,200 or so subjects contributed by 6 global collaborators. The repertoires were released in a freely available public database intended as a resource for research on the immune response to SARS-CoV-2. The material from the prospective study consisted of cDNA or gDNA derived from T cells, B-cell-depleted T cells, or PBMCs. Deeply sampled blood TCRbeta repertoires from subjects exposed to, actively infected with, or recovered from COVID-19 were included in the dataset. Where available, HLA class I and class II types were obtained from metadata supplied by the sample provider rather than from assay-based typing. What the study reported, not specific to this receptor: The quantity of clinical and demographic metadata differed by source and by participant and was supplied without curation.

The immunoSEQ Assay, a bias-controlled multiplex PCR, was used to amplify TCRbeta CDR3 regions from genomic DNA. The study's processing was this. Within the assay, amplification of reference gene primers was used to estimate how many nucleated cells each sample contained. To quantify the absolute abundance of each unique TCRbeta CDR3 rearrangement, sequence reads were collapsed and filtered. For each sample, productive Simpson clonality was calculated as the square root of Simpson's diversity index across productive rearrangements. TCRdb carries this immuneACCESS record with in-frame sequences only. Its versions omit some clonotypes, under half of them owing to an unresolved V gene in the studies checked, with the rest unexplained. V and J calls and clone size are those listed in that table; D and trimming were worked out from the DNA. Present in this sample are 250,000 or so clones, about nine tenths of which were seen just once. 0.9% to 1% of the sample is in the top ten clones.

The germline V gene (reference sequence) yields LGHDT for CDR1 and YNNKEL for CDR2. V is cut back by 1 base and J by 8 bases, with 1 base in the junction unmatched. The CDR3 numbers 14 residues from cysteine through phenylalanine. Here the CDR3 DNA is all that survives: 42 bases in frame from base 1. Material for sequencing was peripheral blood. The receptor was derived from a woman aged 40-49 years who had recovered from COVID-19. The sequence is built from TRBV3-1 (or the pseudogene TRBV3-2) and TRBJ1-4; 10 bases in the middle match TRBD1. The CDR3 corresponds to CASSQGQGAEKLFF. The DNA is TGTGCCAGCAGCCAAGGACAGGGGGCCGAAAAACTGTTTTTT.